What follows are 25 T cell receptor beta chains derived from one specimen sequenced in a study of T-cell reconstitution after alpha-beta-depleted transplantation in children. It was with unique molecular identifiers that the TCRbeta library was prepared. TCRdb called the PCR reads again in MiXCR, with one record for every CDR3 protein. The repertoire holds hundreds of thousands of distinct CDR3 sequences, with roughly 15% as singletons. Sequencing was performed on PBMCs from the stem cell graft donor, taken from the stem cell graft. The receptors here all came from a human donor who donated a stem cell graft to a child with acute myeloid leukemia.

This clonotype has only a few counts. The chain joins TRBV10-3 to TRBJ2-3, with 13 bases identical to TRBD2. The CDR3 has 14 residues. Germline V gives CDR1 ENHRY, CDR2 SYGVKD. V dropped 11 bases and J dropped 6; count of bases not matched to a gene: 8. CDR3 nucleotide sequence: TGTGCCTCACGGACTAGCGGGGGCCGGGATACGCAGTATTTT. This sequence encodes CASRTSGGRDTQYF.

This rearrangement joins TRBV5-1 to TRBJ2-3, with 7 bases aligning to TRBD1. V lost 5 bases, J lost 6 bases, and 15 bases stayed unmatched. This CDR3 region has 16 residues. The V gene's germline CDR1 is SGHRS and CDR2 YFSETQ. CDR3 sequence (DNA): TGCGCCAGCAGACGGAGCGACTACGGGACAGCGGATACGCAGTATTTT. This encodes CASRRSDYGTADTQYF.

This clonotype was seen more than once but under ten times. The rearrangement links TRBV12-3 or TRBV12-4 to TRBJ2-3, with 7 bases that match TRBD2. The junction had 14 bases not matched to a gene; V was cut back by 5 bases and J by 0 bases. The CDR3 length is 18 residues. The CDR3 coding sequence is TGTGCCAGCAGTGCTCGCCGAACTAGCGCGGGAAGCACAGATACGCAGTATTTT. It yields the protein CASSARRTSAGSTDTQYF.

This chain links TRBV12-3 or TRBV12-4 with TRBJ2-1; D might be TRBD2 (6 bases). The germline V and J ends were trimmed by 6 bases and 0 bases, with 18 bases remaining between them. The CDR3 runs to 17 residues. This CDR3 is CASSPGTGAGSYNEQFF. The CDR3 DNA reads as TGTGCCAGCAGCCCCGGTACGGGAGCAGGCTCCTACAATGAGCAGTTCTTC.

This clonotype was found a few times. The CDR3 here is CASSVGTGGAADTQYF. The CDR3 nucleotides are TGTGCCAGCAGCGTAGGGACCGGGGGGGCCGCAGATACGCAGTATTTT. The gene calls are TRBV9 and TRBJ2-3, with 8 bases matching TRBD2. The CDR3 runs 16 residues. J was trimmed by 4 bases and V by 0 bases; bases with no gene match: 7. CDR1 is SGDLS and CDR2 is YYNGEE in the germline V gene. Variable domain in full (rest from reference TRBV9 and TRBJ2-3): DSGVTQTPKHLITATGQRVTLRCSPRSGDLSVYWYQQSLDQGLQFLIQYYNGEERAKGNILERFSAQQFPDLHSELNLSSLELGDSALYFCASSVGTGGAADTQYFGPGTRLTVL.

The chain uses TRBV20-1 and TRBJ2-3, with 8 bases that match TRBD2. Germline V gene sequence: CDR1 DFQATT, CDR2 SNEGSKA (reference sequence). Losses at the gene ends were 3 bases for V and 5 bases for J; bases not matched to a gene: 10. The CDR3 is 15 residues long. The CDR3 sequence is CSASPGGGRKDTQYF. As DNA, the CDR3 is TGCAGTGCTAGCCCGGGGGGGGGAAGAAAAGATACGCAGTATTTT.

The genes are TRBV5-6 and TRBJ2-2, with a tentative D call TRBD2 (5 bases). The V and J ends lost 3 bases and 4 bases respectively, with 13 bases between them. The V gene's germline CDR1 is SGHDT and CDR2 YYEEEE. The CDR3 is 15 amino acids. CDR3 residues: CASSSRPSGTGELFF. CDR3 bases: TGTGCCAGCAGCTCAAGACCCAGCGGCACCGGGGAGCTGTTTTTT.

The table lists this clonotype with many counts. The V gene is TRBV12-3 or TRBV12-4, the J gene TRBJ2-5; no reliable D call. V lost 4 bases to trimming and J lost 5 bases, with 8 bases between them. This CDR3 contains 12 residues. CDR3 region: CASSSGRETQYF. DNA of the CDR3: TGTGCCAGCAGTTCCGGCCGGGAGACCCAGTACTTC.

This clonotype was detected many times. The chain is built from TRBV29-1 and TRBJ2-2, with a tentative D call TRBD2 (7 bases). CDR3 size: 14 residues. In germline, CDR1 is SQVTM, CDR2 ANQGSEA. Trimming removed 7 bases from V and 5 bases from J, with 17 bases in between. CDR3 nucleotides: TGCAGCGCCGGGGGCGGGGGCCCTACCGGGGAGCTGTTTTTT. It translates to CSAGGGGPTGELFF.

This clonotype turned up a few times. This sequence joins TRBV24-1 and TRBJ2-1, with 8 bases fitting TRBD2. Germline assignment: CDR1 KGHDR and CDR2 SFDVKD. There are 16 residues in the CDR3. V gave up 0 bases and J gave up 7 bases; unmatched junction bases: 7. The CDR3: CATSDLSGGAGNEQFF. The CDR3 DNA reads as TGTGCCACCAGTGATTTGTCGGGGGGGGCAGGGAATGAGCAGTTCTTC.

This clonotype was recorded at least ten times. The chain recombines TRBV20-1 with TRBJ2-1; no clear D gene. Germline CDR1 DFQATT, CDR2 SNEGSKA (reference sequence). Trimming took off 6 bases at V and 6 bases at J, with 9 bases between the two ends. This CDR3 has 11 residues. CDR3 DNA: TGCAGTGCCCCGGCCGCCAATGAGCAGTTCTTC. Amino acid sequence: CSAPAANEQFF.

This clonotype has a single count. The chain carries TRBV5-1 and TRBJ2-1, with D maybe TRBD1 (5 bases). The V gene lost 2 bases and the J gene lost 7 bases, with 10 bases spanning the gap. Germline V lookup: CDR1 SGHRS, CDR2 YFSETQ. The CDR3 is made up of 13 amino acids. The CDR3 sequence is CASSFQGRNEQFF. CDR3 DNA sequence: TGCGCCAGCAGCTTTCAGGGAAGGAATGAGCAGTTCTTC.

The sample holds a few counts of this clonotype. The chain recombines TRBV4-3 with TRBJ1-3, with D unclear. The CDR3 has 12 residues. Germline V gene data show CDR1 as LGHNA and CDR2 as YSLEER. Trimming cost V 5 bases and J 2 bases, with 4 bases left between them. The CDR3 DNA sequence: TGCGCCAGCAGCGGCGCTGGAAACACCATATATTTT. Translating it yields CASSGAGNTIYF.

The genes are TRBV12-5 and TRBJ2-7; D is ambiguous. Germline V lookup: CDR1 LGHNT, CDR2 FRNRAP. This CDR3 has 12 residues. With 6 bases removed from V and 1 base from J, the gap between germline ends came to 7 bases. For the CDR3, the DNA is TGTGCTAGTGGGGACGATTCCTACGAGCAGTACTTC. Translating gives CASGDDSYEQYF.

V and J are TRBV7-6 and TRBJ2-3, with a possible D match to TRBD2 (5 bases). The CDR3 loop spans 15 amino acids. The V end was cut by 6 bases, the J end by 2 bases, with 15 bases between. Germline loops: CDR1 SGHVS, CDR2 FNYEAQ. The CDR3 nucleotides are TGTGCCAGCAGACAACCGGGATTTTTCACAGATACGCAGTATTTT. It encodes CASRQPGFFTDTQYF.

The CDR3 region is CSARDLQRGGVGELFF. The CDR3 DNA reads as TGCAGTGCTAGAGATCTCCAGCGGGGGGGAGTCGGGGAGCTGTTTTTT. The chain combines TRBV20-1 with TRBJ2-2; TRBD2 matches 10 bases. This CDR3 contains 16 residues. J was trimmed by 7 bases and V by 0 bases; bases with no gene match: 8. In germline, CDR1 is DFQATT, CDR2 SNEGSKA (reference sequence).

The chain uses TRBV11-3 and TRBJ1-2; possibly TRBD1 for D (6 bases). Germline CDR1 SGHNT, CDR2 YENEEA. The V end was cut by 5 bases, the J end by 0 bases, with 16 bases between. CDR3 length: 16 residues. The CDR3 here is CASSLGAGDPNYGYTF. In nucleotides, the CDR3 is TGTGCCAGCAGCCTCGGTGCAGGGGACCCTAACTATGGCTACACCTTC.

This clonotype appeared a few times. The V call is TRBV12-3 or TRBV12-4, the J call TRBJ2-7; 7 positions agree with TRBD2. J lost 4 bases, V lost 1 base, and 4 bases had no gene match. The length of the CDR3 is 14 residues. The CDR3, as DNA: TGTGCCAGCAGTTTAGGGGGGGGACGGTACGAGCAGTACTTC. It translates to CASSLGGGRYEQYF.

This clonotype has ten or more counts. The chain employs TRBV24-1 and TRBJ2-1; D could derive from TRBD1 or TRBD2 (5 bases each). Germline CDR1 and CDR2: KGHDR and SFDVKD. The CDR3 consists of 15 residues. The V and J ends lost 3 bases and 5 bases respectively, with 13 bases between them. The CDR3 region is CATSDGAVGDNEQFF. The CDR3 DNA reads TGTGCCACCAGTGATGGGGCTGTGGGGGACAATGAGCAGTTCTTC.

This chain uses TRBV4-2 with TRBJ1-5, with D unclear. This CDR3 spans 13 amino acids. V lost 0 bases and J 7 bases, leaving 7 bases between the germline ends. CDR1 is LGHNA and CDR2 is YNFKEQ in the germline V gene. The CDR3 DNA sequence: TGTGCCAGCAGCCAAGAATCGTCCCAGCCCCAGCATTTT. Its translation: CASSQESSQPQHF.

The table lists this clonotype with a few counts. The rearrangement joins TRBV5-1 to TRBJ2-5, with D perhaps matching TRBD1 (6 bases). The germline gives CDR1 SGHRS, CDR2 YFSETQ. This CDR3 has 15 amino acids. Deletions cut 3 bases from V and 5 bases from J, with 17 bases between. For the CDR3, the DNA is TGCGCCAGCAGCTCAGGGACAAGGCTGAGGGAGACCCAGTACTTC. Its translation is CASSSGTRLRETQYF. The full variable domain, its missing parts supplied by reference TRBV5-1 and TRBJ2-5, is KAGVTQTPRYLIKTRGQQVTLSCSPISGHRSVSWYQQTPGQGLQFLFEYFSETQRNKGNFPGRFSGRQFSNSRSEMNVSTLELGDSALYLCASSSGTRLRETQYFGPGTRLLVL.

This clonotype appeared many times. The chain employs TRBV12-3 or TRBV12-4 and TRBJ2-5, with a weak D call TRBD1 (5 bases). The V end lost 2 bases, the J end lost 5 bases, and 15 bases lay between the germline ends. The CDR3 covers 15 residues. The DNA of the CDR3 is TGTGCCAGCAGTTTAAGCAGGGCCTTAGGTGAGACCCAGTACTTC. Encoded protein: CASSLSRALGETQYF.

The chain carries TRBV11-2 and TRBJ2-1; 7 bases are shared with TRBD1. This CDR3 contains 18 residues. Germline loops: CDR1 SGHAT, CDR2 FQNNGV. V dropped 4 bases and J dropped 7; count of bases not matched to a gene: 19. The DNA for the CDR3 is TGTGCCAGCAGCTCTCCCCCAGGGGGAGCTAAGGTACGGAATGAGCAGTTCTTC. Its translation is CASSSPPGGAKVRNEQFF.

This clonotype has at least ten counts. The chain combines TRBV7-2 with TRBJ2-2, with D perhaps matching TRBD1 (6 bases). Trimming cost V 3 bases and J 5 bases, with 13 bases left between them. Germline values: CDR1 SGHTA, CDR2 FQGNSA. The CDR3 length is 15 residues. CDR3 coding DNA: TGTGCCAGCAGCTTTCAGCAGAGGGGGACCGGGGAGCTGTTTTTT. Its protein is CASSFQQRGTGELFF. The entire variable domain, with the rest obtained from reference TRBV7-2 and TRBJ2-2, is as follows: GAGVSQSPSNKVTEKGKDVELRCDPISGHTALYWYRQSLGQGLEFLIYFQGNSAPDKSGLPSDRFSAERTGGSVSTLTIQRTQQEDSAVYLCASSFQQRGTGELFFGEGSRLTVL.

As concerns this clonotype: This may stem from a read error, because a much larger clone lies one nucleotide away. The CDR3 protein is CASSLGGGSFYEQYF. Here the CDR3 DNA reads TGCGCCAGCAGCCTAGGTGGCGGTAGCTTCTACGAGCAGTACTTC. This chain uses TRBV5-1 with TRBJ2-7; D not resolved. The CDR3 is 15 amino acids. Per the germline V gene, CDR1 is SGHRS and CDR2 is YFSETQ. V was shortened by 4 bases and J by 3 bases, with 17 bases between the two germline ends. Together with reference TRBV5-1 and TRBJ2-7, the CDR3 gives the full variable domain: KAGVTQTPRYLIKTRGQQVTLSCSPISGHRSVSWYQQTPGQGLQFLFEYFSETQRNKGNFPGRFSGRQFSNSRSEMNVSTLELGDSALYLCASSLGGGSFYEQYFGPGTRLTVT.